This paragraph reports one T cell receptor beta chain. Its cognate antigen is unknown. This entry is derived from a study of cytomegalovirus exposure and HLA in healthy donors. PCR amplification relied on 60 Vbeta primers (plus 13 Jbeta primers). This table comes from immunoSEQ multiplex PCR, and its TCRdb copy is limited to in-frame clones, with some not included. The data show approximately 110,000 clones, 75% to 90% seen once. In germline, CDR1 is MNHNS, CDR2 SASEGT. V was clipped by 7 bases and J by 10 bases; unmatched bases: 8. The CDR3 covers 13 residues. Findings and limits, study-wide: Analysis performed later showed TCR beta chains linked to HLA being more clonally expanded than equally common others. Roughly uniform depth of sequencing across donors was assumed in presence/absence analyses.

This sequence was found in a man aged 30 to 45 in good health and CMV-seropositive. The chain recombines TRBV6-1 with TRBJ2-7; TRBD1 aligns across 12 bases. Sequencing was carried out using PBMCs. The CDR3 reads CASIRDRGREQYF. CDR3 sequence (DNA): TGTGCCAGCATCCGGGACAGGGGGCGCGAACAGTACTTC.